This TCR beta chain was recovered during a study of blood T cell repertoires in COVID-19. As for the study in general: Material from acute and convalescent COVID-19 was sourced from the United States, Italy and Spain.

Study processing details: Amplification with reference gene primers provided the estimates of nucleated cell counts. Sequenced by immunoSEQ multiplex PCR; TCRdb stores in-frame clones only, minus some. The V and J calls and clone size were taken over from that table, and D and trimming were inferred from the DNA. Among roughly 120,000 clones listed, 79% were seen once. In its sample, this clone was seen a few times. The material sequenced was peripheral blood. This clonotype originated in a woman over 75 with acute or convalescent COVID-19.

This CDR3 reads CASSMTGTGVWYGYTF. The CDR3 DNA sequence: TGTGCCAGCAGTATGACAGGGACCGGGGTTTGGTATGGCTACACCTTC. V is TRBV27 and J is TRBJ1-2, with 7 bases lining up with TRBD1. V lost 5 bases and J lost 5; bases outside the gene matches: 14. From germline, CDR1 is MNHEY and CDR2 SMNVEV (reference sequence). The CDR3 loop spans 16 amino acids.